This entry is about one T cell receptor beta chain. This receptor's antigen is unknown. Base qualities are not recorded, but no much larger clone differs from it by a single base. The library was obtained by PCR. These reads were obtained on an Illumina HiSeq 4000. The TCR beta-chain CDR3 region of each patient was profiled by high-throughput sequencing. As for the authors' bioinformatics: Drawing on CDR3 differences between clinicopathological groups, the researchers built a classifier meant to tell apart patients with distant-metastatic papillary thyroid cancer. To measure repertoire diversity the researchers used the Shannon index, while the Morisita-Horn index served to gauge how similar the tumor and blood repertoires were. TCRdb's own reprocessing of the public reads used fastp at Q25 and MiXCR and kept productive beta chains. The V and J calls come from TCRdb's annotation, not from the publication. In this sample the table shows 30,000 to 40,000 clones, approximately 32% of which occur a single time. The ten most abundant clones make up around 7.6% of the sample.

Taken from the germline V gene (reference sequence), the CDR1 and CDR2 loops are DFQATT and SNEGSKA. V was cut back by 0 bases and J by 4 bases, leaving a gap of 12 bases between them. From cysteine to phenylalanine, the CDR3 is 14 amino acids long. CDR3 DNA is the only sequence kept; it has 42 bases, read in frame from the first base. Before undergoing thyroid surgery, none of the patients had been given any kind of treatment. The study retrospectively analysed patient clinical samples collected from about 2012 to 2019 using T-cell receptor beta sequencing. This sample was taken from a study of metastatic and nonmetastatic thyroid tumors (dated by TCRdb to about 2020). Describing the broader study: Repertoires from peripheral blood and from tumor or nodule tissue samples of malignant and benign thyroid patients were compared. The investigation overall reported the following: In both blood and tumor samples, malignant tumors were reported to have significantly higher TCR beta diversity than benign nodules.

The V gene is TRBV20-1 and the J gene is TRBJ1-2, with the D gene uncertain. Sequenced input: blood. The origin of this receptor is a female donor with papillary thyroid cancer or a benign thyroid nodule (not recorded which). Some clones in this sample may be carry-over from other donors' samples. In nucleotide form, the sequence is TGCAGTGCTAGAGATCGGGGAGGACCCTATGGCTACACCTTC. This codes for CSARDRGGPYGYTF.